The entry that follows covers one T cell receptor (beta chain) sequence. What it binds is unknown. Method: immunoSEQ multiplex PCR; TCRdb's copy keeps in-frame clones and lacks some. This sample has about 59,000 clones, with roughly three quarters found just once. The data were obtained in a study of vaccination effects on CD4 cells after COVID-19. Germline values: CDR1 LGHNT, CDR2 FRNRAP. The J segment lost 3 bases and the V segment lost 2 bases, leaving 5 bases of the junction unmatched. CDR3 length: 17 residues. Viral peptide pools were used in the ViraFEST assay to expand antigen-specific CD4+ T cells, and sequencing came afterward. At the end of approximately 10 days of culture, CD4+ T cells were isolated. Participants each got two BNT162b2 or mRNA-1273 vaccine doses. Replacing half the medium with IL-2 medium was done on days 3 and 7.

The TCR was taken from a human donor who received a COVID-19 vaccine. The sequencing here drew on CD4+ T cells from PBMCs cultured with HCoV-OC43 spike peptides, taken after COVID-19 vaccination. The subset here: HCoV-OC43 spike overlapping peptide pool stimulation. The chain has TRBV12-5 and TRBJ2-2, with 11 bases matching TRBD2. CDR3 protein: CASGLQSTSGDTGELFF. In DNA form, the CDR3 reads TGTGCTAGTGGTTTGCAATCGACTAGCGGGGACACCGGGGAGCTGTTTTTT. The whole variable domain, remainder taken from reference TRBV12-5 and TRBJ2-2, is DARVTQTPRHKVTEMGQEVTMRCQPILGHNTVFWYRQTMMQGLELLAYFRNRAPLDDSGMPKDRFSAEMPDATLATLKIQPSEPRDSAVYFCASGLQSTSGDTGELFFGEGSRLTVL.